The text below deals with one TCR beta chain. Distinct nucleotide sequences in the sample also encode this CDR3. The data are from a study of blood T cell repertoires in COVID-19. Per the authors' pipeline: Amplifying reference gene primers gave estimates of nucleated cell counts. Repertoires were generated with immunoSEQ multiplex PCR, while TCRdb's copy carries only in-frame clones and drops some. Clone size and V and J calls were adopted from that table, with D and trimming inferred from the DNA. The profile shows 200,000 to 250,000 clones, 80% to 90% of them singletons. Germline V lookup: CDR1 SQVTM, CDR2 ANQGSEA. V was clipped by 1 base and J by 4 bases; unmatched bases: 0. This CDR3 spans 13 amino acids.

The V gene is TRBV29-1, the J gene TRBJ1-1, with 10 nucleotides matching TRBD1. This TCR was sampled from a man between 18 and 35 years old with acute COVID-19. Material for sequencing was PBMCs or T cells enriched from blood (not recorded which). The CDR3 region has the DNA TGCAGCGTTGAAGGGGACAGGGGCACTGAAGCTTTCTTT. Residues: CSVEGDRGTEAFF.